This T cell receptor (beta chain) emerged from a study of cytotoxic CD8 clonotypes in ibrutinib-treated CLL (dated by TCRdb to 2020 to 2023). Broadly, across the study: The cohort had over ten relapsed/refractory and some 15 treatment-naive patients; 17 were IGHV unmutated. Responses were partial in around 25 patients and complete in 2; after median about 5.5 years follow-up, some 15 stayed in remission and some twelve progressed. The response samples were drawn at a median of approximately 12 months into treatment, with a range of roughly 6 to 40 months. An average of around 250,000 productive templates and tens of thousands of productive rearrangements was obtained per sample. Longitudinal samples were obtainable from about 30% of the 86 participants in the trial. Cryopreserved peripheral blood mononuclear cells were obtained before treatment, at response, and at either sustained remission or disease progression. All remission and progressive disease samples were collected while patients were still receiving ibrutinib.

Comments on this clone: Its antigen remains undetermined. Base quality data are lacking; no much larger clone is found one base away.

The paper's findings and limits, for the study overall: Lymph node repertoires were not examined, and the timing of sampling was not matched between patients in sustained remission and those whose disease progressed. Public clonotypes were rare and either shrank or stayed stable during treatment, and the rise in clonality at ibrutinib response reflected expansion of private clonotypes. An increase in clonality was observed at ibrutinib response, with clonality remaining stable during sustained remission and falling back toward baseline at progression. Baseline clonality was found to be higher than that of age-matched healthy donors and was strongly correlated with circulating CD8+ T-cell counts.

The time point label corresponds to: roughly 25 months on ibrutinib. For TCR beta library preparation, roughly 2 micrograms of genomic DNA were extracted from the cryopreserved PBMCs. High-throughput TCR beta sequencing was performed on longitudinal blood samples from CLL patients receiving ibrutinib monotherapy. Patients were enrolled in a phase 2 open-label single-center ibrutinib monotherapy trial. V sheds 6 bases and J sheds 4 bases, leaving 13 bases between their ends. Looking up the germline V gene yields CDR1 SNHLY and CDR2 FYNNEI. CDR3 length: 13 amino acids, cysteine to phenylalanine. The kept DNA is CDR3 alone, 39 bases in frame from the first base. Each clonotype received, on average, around 9.6x coverage in deep resolution sequencing performed on a MiSeq, where the target depth lay between 1 in 1 million and 1 in 200,000 T cells. The immunoSEQ hsTCRB Kit was used to generate TCR beta libraries. The authors' analysis ran thus. The data were analyzed with ImmunoSEQ Analyzer and ImmunoSEQ Data Assistant, and V, D and J gene assignments followed IMGT definitions. Clonality, which ranges from 0 to 1, was calculated by subtracting the normalized Shannon entropy of productive rearrangement frequencies from one. Public clonotype analysis was restricted to overrepresented clonotypes comprising at least 0.05% of each patient's repertoire. About a dozen repertoires from age-matched healthy donors, obtained from immuneACCESS, served as clonality controls. The table was pulled from immuneACCESS by TCRdb, which kept in-frame rearrangements only. Such tables lose some clones; where checked, under half of the loss comes from unresolved V genes, and the rest has no known cause. The V and J calls and the clone size are those of that table, but D and trimming were determined from the DNA. This sample is represented by about 180,000 clones; approximately 80% of them were singletons. The ten largest make up about 4.5% of the sample.

The clonotype comes from a human donor with chronic lymphocytic leukemia. This specimen consisted of PBMCs, obtained after 24 months of ibrutinib treatment. The rearranged chain carries TRBV2 and TRBJ2-7; the D region possibly corresponds to TRBD1 (5 bases align). The CDR3 loop reads CASRAQGIYEQYF. The nucleotide sequence is TGTGCCAGCAGGGCCCAGGGTATTTACGAGCAGTACTTC.